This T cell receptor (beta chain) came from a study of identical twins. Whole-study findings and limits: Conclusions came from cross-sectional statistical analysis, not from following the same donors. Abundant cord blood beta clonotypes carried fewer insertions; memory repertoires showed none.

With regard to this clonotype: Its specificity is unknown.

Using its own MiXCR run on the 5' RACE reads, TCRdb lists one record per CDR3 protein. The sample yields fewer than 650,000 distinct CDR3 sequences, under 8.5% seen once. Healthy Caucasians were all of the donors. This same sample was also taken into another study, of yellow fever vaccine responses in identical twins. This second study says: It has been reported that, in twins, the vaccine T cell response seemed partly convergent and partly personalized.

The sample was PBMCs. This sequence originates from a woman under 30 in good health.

The CDR3 nucleotides read TGTGCCAGCAGGAATGGGACGTCTGTCTATGGCTACACCTTC. Protein sequence: CASRNGTSVYGYTF. This rearrangement joins TRBV5-5 to TRBJ1-2, with D perhaps TRBD1 (5 bases). V lost 5 bases and J 4 bases, leaving 15 bases between the germline ends. The CDR3 sequence is 14 residues long. Per the germline V gene, CDR1 is SGHKS and CDR2 is YYEKEE (reference sequence).